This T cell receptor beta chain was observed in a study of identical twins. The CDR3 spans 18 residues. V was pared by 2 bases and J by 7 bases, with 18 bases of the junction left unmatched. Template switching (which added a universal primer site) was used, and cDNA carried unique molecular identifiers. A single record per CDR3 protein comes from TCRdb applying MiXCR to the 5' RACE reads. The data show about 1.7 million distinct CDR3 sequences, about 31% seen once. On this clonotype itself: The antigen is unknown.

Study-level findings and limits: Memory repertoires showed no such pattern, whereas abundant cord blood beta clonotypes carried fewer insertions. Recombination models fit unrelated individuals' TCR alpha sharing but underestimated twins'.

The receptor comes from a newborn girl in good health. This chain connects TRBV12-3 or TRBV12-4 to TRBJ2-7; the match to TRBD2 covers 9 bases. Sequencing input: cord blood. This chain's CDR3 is CASSLIFRGLAGPNEQYF. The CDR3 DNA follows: TGTGCCAGCAGTTTAATTTTCCGGGGGCTAGCGGGGCCCAATGAGCAGTACTTC.